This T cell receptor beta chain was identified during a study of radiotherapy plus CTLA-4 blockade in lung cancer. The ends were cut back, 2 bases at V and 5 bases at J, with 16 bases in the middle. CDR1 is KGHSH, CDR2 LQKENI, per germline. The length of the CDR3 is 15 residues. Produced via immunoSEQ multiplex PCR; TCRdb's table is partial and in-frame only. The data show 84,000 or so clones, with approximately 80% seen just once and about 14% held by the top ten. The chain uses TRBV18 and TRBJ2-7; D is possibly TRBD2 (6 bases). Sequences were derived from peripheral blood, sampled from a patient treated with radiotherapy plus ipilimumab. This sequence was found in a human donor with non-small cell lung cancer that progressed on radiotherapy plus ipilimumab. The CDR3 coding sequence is TGTGCCAGCTCACCAAGAGAGCCAGGGAGGCACGAGCAGTACTTC. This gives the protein CASSPREPGRHEQYF.